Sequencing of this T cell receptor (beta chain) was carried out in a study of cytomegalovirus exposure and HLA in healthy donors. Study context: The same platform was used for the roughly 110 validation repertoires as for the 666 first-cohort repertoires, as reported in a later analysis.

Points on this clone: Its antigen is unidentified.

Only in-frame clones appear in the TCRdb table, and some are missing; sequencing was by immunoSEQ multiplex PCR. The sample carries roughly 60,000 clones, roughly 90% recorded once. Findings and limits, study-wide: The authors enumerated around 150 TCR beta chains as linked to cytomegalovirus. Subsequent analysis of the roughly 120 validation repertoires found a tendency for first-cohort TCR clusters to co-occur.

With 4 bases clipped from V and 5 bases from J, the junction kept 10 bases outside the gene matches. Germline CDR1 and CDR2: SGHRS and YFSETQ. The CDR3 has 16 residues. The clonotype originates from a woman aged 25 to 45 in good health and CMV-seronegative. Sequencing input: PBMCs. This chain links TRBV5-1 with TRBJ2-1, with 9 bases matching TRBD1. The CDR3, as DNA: TGCGCCAGCAGCACGTCCGGGACAGGGCCCAACAATGAGCAGTTCTTC. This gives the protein CASSTSGTGPNNEQFF.